The source of this T cell receptor beta chain is a study of T cell responses to AZD1222 COVID-19 vaccine. Study-level points and caveats: Donors were chiefly white British, with a greater number of females, and clonal diversity was perhaps underestimated. Among spike-specific TCRs, nearly half reportedly target unmutated variant regions. It was only after the peak T cell response that any repertoires were sampled.

Worth noting for this clone: Its antigen is still unknown.

Germline CDR1 and CDR2: MNHEY and SVGAGI. This CDR3 is built from 16 residues. Trimming cost V 2 bases and J 3 bases; bases outside gene matches: 8. Assay: immunoSEQ multiplex PCR; the TCRdb copy retains only in-frame clones and omits some. The sample holds about 190,000 clones, almost 95% seen once. The chain couples TRBV6-5 to TRBJ1-2, with 8 bases that match TRBD1. The material sequenced was peripheral blood, taken on day 0 of AZD1222 vaccination. This receptor was identified in an adult in good health. The CDR3 DNA follows: TGTGCCAGCAGTTACAGCCTTCAGGGGGCCGACTATGGCTACACCTTC. Its protein product is CASSYSLQGADYGYTF.